Listed below are T cell receptor beta chains from one sample, sequenced in a study of human versus mouse CDR3 diversity and MHC coevolution. The protocol was immunoSEQ multiplex PCR, while the TCRdb copy is restricted to in-frame clones and leaves out a portion. The repertoire holds about 81,000 clones, with approximately 92% as singletons. Material: naive CD4+ T cells from blood. All receptors derive from a person aged 25 to 69 in good health. The CDR3 runs from the conserved cysteine through the conserved F or W. A D gene is named only where the DNA matches it firmly. A clone size is listed for some rows: how often the clone was seen (once, few, many), or a class if it is expanded.

v_gene	d_gene	j_gene	abundance	CDR3nt	CDR3aa
TRBV18	TRBD2	TRBJ2-7	.	TGTGCCAGCTCACCCTTAGCGGGAGTCTCCTACGAGCAGTACTTC	CASSPLAGVSYEQYF
TRBV6-1	.	TRBJ1-1	.	TGTGCCAGCAGTGAAAATCCAGGGATTTTAGGGGGAGCTTTCTTT	CASSENPGILGGAFF
TRBV18	TRBD1	TRBJ2-7	.	TGTGCCAGCTCACCTTTACAGGGGTCCGGCCTCTTC	CASSPLQGSGLF
TRBV4-3	.	TRBJ2-1	.	TGCGCCAGCAGCCAAGAGATGCGGGCTACCTACAATGAGCAGTTCTTC	CASSQEMRATYNEQFF
TRBV9	TRBD2	TRBJ2-1	.	TGTGCCAGCAGCGTATGGGGCGGGGGGGTCTACAATGAGCAGTTCTTC	CASSVWGGGVYNEQFF
TRBV28	.	TRBJ2-7	.	TGTGCCAGCAGTTTGGGGCAGAACTACGAGCAGTACTTC	CASSLGQNYEQYF
TRBV30	.	TRBJ2-3	.	TGTGCCTGGAGTGTAAGGGAGTCAGATACGCAGTATTTT	CAWSVRESDTQYF
TRBV7-2	TRBD1	TRBJ2-7	.	TGTGCCAGCAGCCACATCTCGACAGGGGTATCTTACGAGCAGTACTTC	CASSHISTGVSYEQYF
TRBV29-1	TRBD1	TRBJ1-4	.	TGCAGCGTTCGAGAAGGGACAGGGGCAACTAATGAAAAACTGTTTTTT	CSVREGTGATNEKLFF
TRBV18	.	TRBJ2-5	once	TGTGCCAGCTCACCTGAGAAAAGAGCAACCCAAGAGACCCAGTACTTC	CASSPEKRATQETQYF
TRBV7-9	TRBD2	TRBJ2-7	.	TGTGCCAGCAGCTCTAGCGGGAGTAGCGGGGTATTTGAGCAGTACTTC	CASSSSGSSGVFEQYF
TRBV28	TRBD2	TRBJ2-7	once	TGTGCCAGCCTCTCACTAGCGGGAGATCGTTACGAGCAGTACTTC	CASLSLAGDRYEQYF
TRBV19	.	TRBJ1-1	.	TGTGCCAGTAGTTTCGACAGCAACACTGAAGCTTTCTTT	CASSFDSNTEAFF
TRBV6-1	.	TRBJ2-7	.	TGTGCCAGCAGTGGGTCCCGGGACAATCCCTACGAGCAGTACTTC	CASSGSRDNPYEQYF
TRBV11-2	.	TRBJ1-2	.	TGTGCCAGCAGCTTAGGTACAGGGATGTCGTATGGCTACACCTTC	CASSLGTGMSYGYTF
TRBV7-6	TRBD1	TRBJ2-7	.	TGTGCCAGCAGCGGGCCAGGGGGCCACGAGCAGTACTTC	CASSGPGGHEQYF
TRBV7-2	.	TRBJ1-1	.	TGTGCCAGCAGCTTATCTCCTCGACAGACTGCCACTGAAGCTTTCTTT	CASSLSPRQTATEAFF
TRBV6-5	.	TRBJ1-5	.	TGTGCCAGCAGTTACTCGAGGGATCAGCCCCAGCATTTT	CASSYSRDQPQHF
TRBV7-3	.	TRBJ2-1	.	TGTGCCAGCAGCCCGGAGGTAGGACAGCCCTACAATGAGCAGTTCTTC	CASSPEVGQPYNEQFF
TRBV18	.	TRBJ2-7	.	TGTGCCAGCTCACCACGTTCGGGAACTCTCCACGAGCAGTACTTC	CASSPRSGTLHEQYF
TRBV7-2	TRBD2	TRBJ2-1	.	TGTGCCAGCAGCCCCCGAGGGGTAGCGGGTTACAATGAGCAGTTCTTC	CASSPRGVAGYNEQFF
TRBV19	.	TRBJ1-5	.	TGTGCCAGTAGTATAGCGGGGATAGCGCAGCCCCAGCATTTT	CASSIAGIAQPQHF
TRBV6-1	.	TRBJ2-7	.	TGTGCCAGCAGGGATCCTCAGGGGAACCACGAGCAGTACTTC	CASRDPQGNHEQYF
TRBV19	.	TRBJ1-5	.	TGTGCCAGTAGAATCCGACAGGCGGGTCAGCCCCAGCATTTT	CASRIRQAGQPQHF